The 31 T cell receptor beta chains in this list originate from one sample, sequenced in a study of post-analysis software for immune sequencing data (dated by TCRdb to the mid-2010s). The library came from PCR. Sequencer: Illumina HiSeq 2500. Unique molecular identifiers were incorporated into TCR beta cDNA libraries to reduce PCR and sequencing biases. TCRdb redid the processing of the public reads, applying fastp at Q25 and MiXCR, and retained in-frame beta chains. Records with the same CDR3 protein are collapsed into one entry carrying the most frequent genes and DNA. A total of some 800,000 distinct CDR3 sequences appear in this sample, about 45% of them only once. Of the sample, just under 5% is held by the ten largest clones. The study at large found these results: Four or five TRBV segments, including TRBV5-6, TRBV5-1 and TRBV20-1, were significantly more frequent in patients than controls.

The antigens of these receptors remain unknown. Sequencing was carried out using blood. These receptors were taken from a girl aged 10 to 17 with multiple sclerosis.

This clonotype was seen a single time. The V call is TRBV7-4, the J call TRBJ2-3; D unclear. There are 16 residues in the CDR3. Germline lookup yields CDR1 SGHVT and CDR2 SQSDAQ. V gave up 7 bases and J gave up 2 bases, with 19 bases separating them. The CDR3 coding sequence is TGTGCCAGCATCAGGACGCTAGGGATCCACACAGATACGCAGTATTTT. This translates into CASIRTLGIHTDTQYF. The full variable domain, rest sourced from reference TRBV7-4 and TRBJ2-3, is GAGVSQSPRYKVAKRGRDVALRCDSISGHVTLYWYRQTLGQGSEVLTYSQSDAQRDKSGRPSGRFSAERPERSVSTLKIQRTEQGDSAVYLCASIRTLGIHTDTQYFGPGTRLTVL.

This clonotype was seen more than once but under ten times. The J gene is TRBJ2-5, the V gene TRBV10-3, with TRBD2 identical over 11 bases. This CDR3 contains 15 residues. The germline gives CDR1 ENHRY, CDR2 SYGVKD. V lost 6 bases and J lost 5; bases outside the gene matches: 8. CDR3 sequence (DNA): TGTGCCATCAGGAGTCCACTAGCGGGAGTGGAGACCCAGTACTTC. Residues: CAIRSPLAGVETQYF.

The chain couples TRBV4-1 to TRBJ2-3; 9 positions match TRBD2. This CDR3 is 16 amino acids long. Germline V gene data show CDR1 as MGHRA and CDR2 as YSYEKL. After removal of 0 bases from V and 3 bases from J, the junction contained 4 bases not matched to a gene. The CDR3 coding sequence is TGCGCCAGCAGCCAAGAGAGGCGGGAGGGAACAGATACGCAGTATTTT. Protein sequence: CASSQERREGTDTQYF.

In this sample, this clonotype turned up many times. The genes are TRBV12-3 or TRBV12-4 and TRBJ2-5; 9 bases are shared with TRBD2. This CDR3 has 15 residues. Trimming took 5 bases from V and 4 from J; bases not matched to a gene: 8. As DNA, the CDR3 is TGTGCCAGCAGTCCCCAGGGTAGCGGGAGAGAGACCCAGTACTTC. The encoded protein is CASSPQGSGRETQYF.

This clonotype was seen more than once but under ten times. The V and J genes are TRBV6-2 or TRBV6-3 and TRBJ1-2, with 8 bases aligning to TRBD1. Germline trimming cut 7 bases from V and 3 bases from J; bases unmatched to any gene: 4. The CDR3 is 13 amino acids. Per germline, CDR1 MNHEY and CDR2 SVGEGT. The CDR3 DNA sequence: TGTGCCAGCAAGCAGACAGGGGACTATGGCTACACCTTC. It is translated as CASKQTGDYGYTF.

This chain's CDR3 is CASSDPGLYNEQYF. In nucleotides, the CDR3 is TGTGCCAGCAGTGATCCGGGCCTGTACAACGAGCAGTACTTC. The chain couples TRBV6-1 to TRBJ2-4; D remains unclear. The better agreement between TRBJ2-7 and the DNA end casts doubt on the J call. CDR1 and CDR2 from the germline V gene are MNHNS and SASEGT. This CDR3 is built from 14 residues.

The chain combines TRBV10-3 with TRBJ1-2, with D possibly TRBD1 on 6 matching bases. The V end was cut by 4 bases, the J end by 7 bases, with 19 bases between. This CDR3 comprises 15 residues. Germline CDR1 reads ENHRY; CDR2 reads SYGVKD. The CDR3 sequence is CAISGDRLGGLGYTF. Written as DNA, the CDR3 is TGTGCCATCAGTGGTGACAGGCTGGGAGGTCTTGGCTACACCTTC.

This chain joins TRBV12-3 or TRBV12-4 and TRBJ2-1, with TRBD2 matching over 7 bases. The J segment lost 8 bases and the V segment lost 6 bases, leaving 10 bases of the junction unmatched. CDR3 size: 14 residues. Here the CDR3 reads CASSLGLVNDEQFF. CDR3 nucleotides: TGTGCCAGCAGCCTCGGACTAGTCAACGATGAGCAGTTCTTC.

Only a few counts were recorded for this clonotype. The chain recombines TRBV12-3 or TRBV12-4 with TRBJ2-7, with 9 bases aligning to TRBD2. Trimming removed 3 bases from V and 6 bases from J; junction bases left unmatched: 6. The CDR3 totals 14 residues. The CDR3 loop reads CASSLTSGPSEQYF. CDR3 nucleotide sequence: TGTGCCAGCAGTTTGACTAGCGGCCCTTCCGAGCAGTACTTC.

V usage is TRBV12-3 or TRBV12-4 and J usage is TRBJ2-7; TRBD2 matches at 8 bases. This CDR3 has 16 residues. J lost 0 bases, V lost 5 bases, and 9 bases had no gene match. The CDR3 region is CASSRSFSGTSYEQYF. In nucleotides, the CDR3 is TGTGCCAGCAGTCGTTCCTTTAGCGGGACCTCCTACGAGCAGTACTTC.

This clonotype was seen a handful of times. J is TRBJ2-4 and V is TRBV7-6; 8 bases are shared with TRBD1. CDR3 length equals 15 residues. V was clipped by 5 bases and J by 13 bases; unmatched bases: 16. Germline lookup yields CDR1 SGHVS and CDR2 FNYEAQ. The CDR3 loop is CASSMGQAKVDEQYF. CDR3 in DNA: TGTGCCAGCAGCATGGGACAGGCCAAAGTAGATGAGCAGTACTTC.

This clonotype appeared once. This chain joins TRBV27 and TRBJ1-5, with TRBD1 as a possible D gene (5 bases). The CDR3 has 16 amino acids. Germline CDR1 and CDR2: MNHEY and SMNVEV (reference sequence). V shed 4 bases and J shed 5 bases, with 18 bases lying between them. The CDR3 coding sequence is TGTGCCAGCAGTTCACTTCCGGGACCAAGGCATCAGCCCCAGCATTTT. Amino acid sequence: CASSSLPGPRHQPQHF.

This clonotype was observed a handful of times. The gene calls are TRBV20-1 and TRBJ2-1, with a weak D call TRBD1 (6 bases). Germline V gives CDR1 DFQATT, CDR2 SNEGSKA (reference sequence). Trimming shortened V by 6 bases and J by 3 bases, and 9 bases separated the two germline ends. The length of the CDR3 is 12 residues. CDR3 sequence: CSARTDYNEQFF. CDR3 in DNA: TGCAGTGCGAGGACAGACTACAATGAGCAGTTCTTC.

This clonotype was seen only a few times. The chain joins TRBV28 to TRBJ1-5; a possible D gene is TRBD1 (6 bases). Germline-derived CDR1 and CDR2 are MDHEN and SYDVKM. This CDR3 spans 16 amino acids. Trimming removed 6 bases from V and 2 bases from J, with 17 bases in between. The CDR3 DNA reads TGTGCCAGCAGACAAACTATCAGGGGAGGCAATCAGCCCCAGCATTTT. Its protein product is CASRQTIRGGNQPQHF.

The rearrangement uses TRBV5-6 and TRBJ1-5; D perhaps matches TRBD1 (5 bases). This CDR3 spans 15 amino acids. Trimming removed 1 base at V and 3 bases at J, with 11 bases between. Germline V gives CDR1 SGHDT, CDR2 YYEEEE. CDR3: CASSLQGGPNQPQHF. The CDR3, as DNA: TGTGCCAGCAGCTTGCAGGGAGGCCCCAATCAGCCCCAGCATTTT.

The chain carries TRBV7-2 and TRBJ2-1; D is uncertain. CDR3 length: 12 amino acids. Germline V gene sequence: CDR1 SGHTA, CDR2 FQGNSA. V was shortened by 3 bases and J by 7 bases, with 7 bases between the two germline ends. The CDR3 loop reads CASSFIKNEQFF. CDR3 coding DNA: TGTGCCAGCAGCTTTATCAAAAATGAGCAGTTCTTC.

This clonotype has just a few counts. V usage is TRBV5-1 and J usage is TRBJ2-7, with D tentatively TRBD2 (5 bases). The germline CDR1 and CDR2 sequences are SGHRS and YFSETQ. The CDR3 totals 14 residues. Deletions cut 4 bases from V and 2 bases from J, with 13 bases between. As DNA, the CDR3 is TGCGCCAGCAGCCCCGATAGCGTTACCTACGAGCAGTACTTC. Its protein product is CASSPDSVTYEQYF.

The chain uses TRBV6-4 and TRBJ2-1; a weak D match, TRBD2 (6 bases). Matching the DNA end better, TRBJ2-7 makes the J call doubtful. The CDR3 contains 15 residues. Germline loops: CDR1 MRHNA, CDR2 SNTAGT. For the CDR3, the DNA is TGTGCCAGCAGTGACTCTAGCGGTACCTACAATGAGCAGTACTTC. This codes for CASSDSSGTYNEQYF.

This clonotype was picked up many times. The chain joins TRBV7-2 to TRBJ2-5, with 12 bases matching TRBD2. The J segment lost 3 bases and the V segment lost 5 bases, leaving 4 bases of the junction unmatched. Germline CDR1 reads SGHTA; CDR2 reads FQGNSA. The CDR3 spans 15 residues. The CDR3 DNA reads TGTGCCAGCAGCCTGACTAGCGGGAGAAAAGAGACCCAGTACTTC. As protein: CASSLTSGRKETQYF. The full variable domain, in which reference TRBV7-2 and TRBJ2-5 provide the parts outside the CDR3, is GAGVSQSPSNKVTEKGKDVELRCDPISGHTALYWYRQSLGQGLEFLIYFQGNSAPDKSGLPSDRFSAERTGGSVSTLTIQRTQQEDSAVYLCASSLTSGRKETQYFGPGTRLLVL.

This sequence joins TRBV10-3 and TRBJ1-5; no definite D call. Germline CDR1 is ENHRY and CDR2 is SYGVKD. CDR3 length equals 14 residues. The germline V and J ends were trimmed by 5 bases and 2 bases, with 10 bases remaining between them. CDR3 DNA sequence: TGTGCCATCAGTCCATCAGCGGGCAATCAGCCCCAGCATTTT. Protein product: CAISPSAGNQPQHF.

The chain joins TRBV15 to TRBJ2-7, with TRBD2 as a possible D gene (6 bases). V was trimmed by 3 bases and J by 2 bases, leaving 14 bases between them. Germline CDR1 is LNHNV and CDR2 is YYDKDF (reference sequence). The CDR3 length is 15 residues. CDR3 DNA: TGTGCCACCAGCAGTCCCACCGGGAGTACCTACGAGCAGTACTTC. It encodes CATSSPTGSTYEQYF.

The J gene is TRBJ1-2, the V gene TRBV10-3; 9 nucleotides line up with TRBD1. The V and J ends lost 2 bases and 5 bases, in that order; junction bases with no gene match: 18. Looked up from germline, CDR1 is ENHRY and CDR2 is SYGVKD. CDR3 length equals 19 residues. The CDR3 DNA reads TGTGCCATCAGTGAGCCGCGTCCCACCGGGACAGGGATTTTGTATGGCTACACCTTC. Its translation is CAISEPRPTGTGILYGYTF.

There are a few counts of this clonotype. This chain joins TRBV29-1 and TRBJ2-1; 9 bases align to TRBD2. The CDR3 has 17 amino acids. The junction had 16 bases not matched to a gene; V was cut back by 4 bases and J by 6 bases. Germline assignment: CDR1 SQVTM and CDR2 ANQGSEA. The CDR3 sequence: CSVGFGLAGEAGNEQFF. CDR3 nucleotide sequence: TGCAGCGTTGGGTTCGGATTAGCGGGAGAGGCCGGCAATGAGCAGTTCTTC.

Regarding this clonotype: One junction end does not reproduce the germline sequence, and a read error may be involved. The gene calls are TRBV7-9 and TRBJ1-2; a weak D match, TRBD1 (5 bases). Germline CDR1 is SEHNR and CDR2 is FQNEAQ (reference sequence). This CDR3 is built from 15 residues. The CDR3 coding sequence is TGTGCCAGCAGCTCCCCGACAGTCTTCAACTGTGGCTACACCTTC. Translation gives CASSSPTVFNCGYTF. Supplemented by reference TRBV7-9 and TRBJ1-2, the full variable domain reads DTGVSQNPRHKITKRGQNVTFRCDPISEHNRLYWYRQTLGQGPEFLTYFQNEAQLEKSRLLSDRFSAERPKGSFSTLEIQRTEQGDSAMYLCASSSPTVFNCGYTFGSGTRLTVV.

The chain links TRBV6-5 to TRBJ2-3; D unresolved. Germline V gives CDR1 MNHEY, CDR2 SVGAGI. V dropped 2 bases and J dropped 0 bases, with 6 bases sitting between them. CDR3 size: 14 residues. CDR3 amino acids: CASSYALSTDTQYF. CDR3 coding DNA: TGTGCCAGCAGTTACGCCCTCAGCACAGATACGCAGTATTTT.

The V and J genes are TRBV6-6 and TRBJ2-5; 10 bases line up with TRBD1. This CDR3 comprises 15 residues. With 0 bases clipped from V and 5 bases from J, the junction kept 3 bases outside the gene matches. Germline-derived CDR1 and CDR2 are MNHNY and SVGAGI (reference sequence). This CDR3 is CASSYSTGGRETQYF. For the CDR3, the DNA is TGTGCCAGCAGTTACTCGACAGGGGGCCGGGAGACCCAGTACTTC.

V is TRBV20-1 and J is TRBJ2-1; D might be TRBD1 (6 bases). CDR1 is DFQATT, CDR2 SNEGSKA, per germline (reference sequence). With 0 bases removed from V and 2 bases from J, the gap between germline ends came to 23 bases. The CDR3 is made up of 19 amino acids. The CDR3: CSARDRTNDRFTAYNEQFF. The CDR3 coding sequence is TGCAGTGCTAGAGACCGCACAAATGACAGGTTCACCGCCTACAATGAGCAGTTCTTC.

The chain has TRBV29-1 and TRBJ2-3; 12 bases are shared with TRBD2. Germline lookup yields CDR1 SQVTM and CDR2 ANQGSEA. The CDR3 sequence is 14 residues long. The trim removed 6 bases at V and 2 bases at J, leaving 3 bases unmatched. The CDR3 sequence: CSVGTSGFTDTQYF. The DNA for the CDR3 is TGCAGCGTCGGGACTAGCGGGTTCACAGATACGCAGTATTTT.

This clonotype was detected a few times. Here the CDR3 DNA reads TGCAGTGCTAGAGATGGACGGGACAGGCAGTACTTC. Translating gives CSARDGRDRQYF. The gene calls are TRBV20-1 and TRBJ2-7; 7 bases line up with TRBD1. The V and J ends lost 0 bases and 9 bases, in that order; junction bases with no gene match: 5. There are 12 residues in the CDR3. Germline CDR1 and CDR2: DFQATT and SNEGSKA (reference sequence).

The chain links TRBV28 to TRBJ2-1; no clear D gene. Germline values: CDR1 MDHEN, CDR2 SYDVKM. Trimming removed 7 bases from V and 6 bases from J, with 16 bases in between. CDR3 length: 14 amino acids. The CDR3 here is CASTLRSGPNEQFF. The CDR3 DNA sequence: TGTGCCAGCACCCTTCGGTCAGGACCCAATGAGCAGTTCTTC. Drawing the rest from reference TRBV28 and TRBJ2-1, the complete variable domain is DVKVTQSSRYLVKRTGEKVFLECVQDMDHENMFWYRQDPGLGLRLIYFSYDVKMKEKGDIPEGYSVSREKKERFSLILESASTNQTSMYLCASTLRSGPNEQFFGPGTRLTVL.

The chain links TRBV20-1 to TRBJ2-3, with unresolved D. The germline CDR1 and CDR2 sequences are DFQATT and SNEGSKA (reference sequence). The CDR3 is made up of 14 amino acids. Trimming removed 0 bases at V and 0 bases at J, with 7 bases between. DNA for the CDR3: TGCAGTGCTAGAGATTGGTCCAGCACAGATACGCAGTATTTT. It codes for CSARDWSSTDTQYF.